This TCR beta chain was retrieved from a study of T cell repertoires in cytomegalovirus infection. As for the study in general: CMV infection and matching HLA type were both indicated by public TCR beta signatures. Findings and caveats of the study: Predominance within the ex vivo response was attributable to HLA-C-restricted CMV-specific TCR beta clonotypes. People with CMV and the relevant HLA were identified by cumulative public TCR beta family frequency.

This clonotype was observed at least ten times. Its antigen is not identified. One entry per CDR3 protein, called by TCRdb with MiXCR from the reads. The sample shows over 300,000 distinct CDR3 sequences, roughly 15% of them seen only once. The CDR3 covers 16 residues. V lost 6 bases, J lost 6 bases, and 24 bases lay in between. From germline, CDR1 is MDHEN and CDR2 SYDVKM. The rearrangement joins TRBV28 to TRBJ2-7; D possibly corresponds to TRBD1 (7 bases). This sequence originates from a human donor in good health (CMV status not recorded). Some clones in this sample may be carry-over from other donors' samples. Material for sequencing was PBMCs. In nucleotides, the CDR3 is TGTGCCAGCAGCCCAATTGTAGGCAGGGGGGACAGCGAGCAGTACTTC. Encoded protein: CASSPIVGRGDSEQYF.